Below are 23 T cell receptor beta chains sequenced from a single sample in a study of regulatory T cells in long-lasting Graves disease. Through Arm-PCR of CDR3 regions and iRepertoire HTBI primers, TCR beta libraries were built. TCRdb reprocessed the multiplex PCR reads via MiXCR and lists one record per CDR3 protein. The sample includes 650,000 to 700,000 distinct CDR3 sequences, about 32% seen only once; the top ten take 35% to 55%. Described time point: persistent/refractory GD, antithyroid drugs over 5 years with positive TRAb. The TCR library used RNA extracted from PBMCs. The source material was peripheral blood mononuclear cells (PBMCs), sampled when the disease was refractory, from a patient treated with antithyroid drugs. Every receptor here comes from a female donor with Graves disease.

The chain recombines TRBV27 with TRBJ1-2; D is perhaps TRBD1 (6 bases). Germline assignment: CDR1 MNHEY and CDR2 SMNVEV (reference sequence). The CDR3 has 13 residues. V lost 2 bases and J lost 6, with 10 bases in between. DNA of the CDR3: TGTGCCAGCAGTTTACAGGGGCAGGATGGCTACACCTTC. Protein: CASSLQGQDGYTF.

This clonotype was observed many times. This chain joins TRBV12-3 or TRBV12-4 and TRBJ1-1, with D possibly matching TRBD1 (5 bases). This CDR3 has 14 residues. V lost 4 bases, J lost 6 bases, and 15 bases lay in between. CDR3 coding DNA: TGTGCCAGCAGTTCCTTGGAGGGACGCGCTGAAGCTTTCTTT. Protein: CASSSLEGRAEAFF.

This clonotype was detected only a few times. The V call is TRBV6-5, the J call TRBJ1-2; TRBD1 is a possible D gene (5 bases). Trimming shortened V by 1 base and J by 7 bases, and 13 bases separated the two germline ends. This CDR3 has 14 residues. Per germline, CDR1 MNHEY and CDR2 SVGAGI. CDR3 DNA sequence: TGTGCCAGCAGTTACTACAGGCTTGCTACTGGCTACACCTTC. Translated, it gives CASSYYRLATGYTF.

A few counts support this clonotype. The chain links TRBV5-1 to TRBJ2-7; TRBD2 matches 14 bases. V shed 0 bases and J 5 bases; nucleotides not matched to a gene: 4. The CDR3 spans 16 residues. Germline V gives CDR1 SGHRS, CDR2 YFSETQ. The CDR3, as DNA: TGCGCCAGCAGCTTGGGGGGACTAGCGGGAGTCAACGAGCAGTACTTC. Its protein product is CASSLGGLAGVNEQYF.

This rearrangement joins TRBV29-1 to TRBJ1-2; TRBD1 agrees at 7 bases. Losses at the gene ends were 5 bases for V and 12 bases for J; bases not matched to a gene: 9. The germline V gene has CDR1 SQVTM and CDR2 ANQGSEA. CDR3 length: 11 amino acids. The CDR3 loop is CSVRDSLGNTF. The DNA for the CDR3 is TGCAGCGTTAGGGACAGCCTAGGTAACACCTTC.

About this clonotype: Because the CDR3 is missing its conserved closing phenylalanine or tryptophan, this is likely a read error. CDR3 region: CASSPTGGAAAFL. The CDR3 coding sequence is TGTGCCAGCAGTCCCACAGGGGGCGCGGCGGCTTTCCTT. The rearrangement uses TRBV12-3 or TRBV12-4 and TRBJ1-1, with 9 bases aligning to TRBD1. This CDR3 is 13 amino acids long. The junction had 9 bases not matched to a gene; V was cut back by 5 bases and J by 11 bases.

This clonotype showed up just a few times. The chain combines TRBV7-8 with TRBJ1-5, with 8 bases that match TRBD1. Germline V gives CDR1 SGHVS, CDR2 FQNEAQ. V was clipped by 6 bases and J by 6 bases; unmatched bases: 10. This CDR3 has 15 amino acids. CDR3 sequence (DNA): TGTGCCAGCAGTTATGGACAGGGATTATCTCAGCCCCAGCATTTT. This sequence encodes CASSYGQGLSQPQHF.

The chain combines TRBV6-1 with TRBJ2-7, with a possible D match to TRBD2 (6 bases). Deletions cut 10 bases from V and 2 bases from J, with 15 bases between. The CDR3 totals 13 residues. CDR1 is MNHNS, CDR2 SASEGT, per germline. The chain's CDR3 is CATTRGNPYEQYF. Written as DNA, the CDR3 is TGTGCCACAACTCGCGGGAACCCCTACGAGCAGTACTTC.

This clonotype was observed at least ten times. The chain is built from TRBV28 and TRBJ1-1; 8 bases map to TRBD1. Unmatched junction bases numbered 8, after V lost 5 bases and J lost 0 bases. Germline V gives CDR1 MDHEN, CDR2 SYDVKM. This CDR3 has 16 residues. CDR3 DNA sequence: TGTGCCAGCAGTCCGTCCGGGACAGGCTTGAACACTGAAGCTTTCTTT. This gives the protein CASSPSGTGLNTEAFF.

This chain joins TRBV3-1 and TRBJ1-2, with TRBD1 matching over 9 bases. CDR1 and CDR2 (germline): LGHDT, YNNKEL (reference sequence). The CDR3 is 16 amino acids. Germline trimming cut 4 bases from V and 8 bases from J; bases unmatched to any gene: 14. The CDR3 sequence is CASSRNRGPNSGGYTF. Here the CDR3 DNA reads TGTGCCAGCAGCCGTAACAGGGGGCCCAACTCGGGGGGCTACACCTTC.

In this sample, this clonotype turned up many times. The V call is TRBV13, the J call TRBJ2-7, with TRBD1 matching over 7 bases. This CDR3 contains 15 residues. Trimming took 4 bases from V and 1 from J; bases not matched to a gene: 7. In germline, CDR1 is PRHDT, CDR2 FYEKMQ (reference sequence). The CDR3 spells CASSSRDRLSYEQYF. The DNA for the CDR3 is TGTGCCAGCAGCTCCCGGGACAGACTATCCTACGAGCAGTACTTC.

The chain joins TRBV20-1 to TRBJ2-2; 10 bases are shared with TRBD2. From germline, CDR1 is DFQATT and CDR2 SNEGSKA (reference sequence). V shed 6 bases and J 4 bases; nucleotides not matched to a gene: 11. This CDR3 region has 16 residues. Written as DNA, the CDR3 is TGCAGTGCCCCTAAGACGCTAGCGGGAGTCACCGGGGAGCTGTTTTTT. The encoded protein is CSAPKTLAGVTGELFF.

This clonotype has only a few counts. This chain links TRBV20-1 with TRBJ2-7; a weak D match, TRBD2 (6 bases). Germline loops: CDR1 DFQATT, CDR2 SNEGSKA (reference sequence). The CDR3 extends over 14 amino acids. Trimming took off 0 bases at V and 3 bases at J, with 12 bases between the two ends. The CDR3 DNA follows: TGCAGTGCTAGAGATTCCGGGAGCGTCTACGAGCAGTACTTC. Translated, it gives CSARDSGSVYEQYF.

The V gene is TRBV10-3, the J gene TRBJ2-7, with TRBD2 identical over 7 bases. This CDR3 is 12 amino acids long. CDR1 ENHRY and CDR2 SYGVKD come from the germline V gene. V lost 7 bases, J lost 2 bases, and 2 bases stayed unmatched. CDR3 sequence reads: CAITTSAYEQYF. The CDR3 DNA is TGTGCCATCACCACTAGCGCCTACGAGCAGTACTTC.

The gene calls are TRBV3-1 and TRBJ1-2; D is undetermined. Between the trimmed V and J ends, which lost 1 base and 6 bases, there was a span of 12 bases. Germline CDR1 is LGHDT and CDR2 is YNNKEL (reference sequence). The CDR3 extends over 14 amino acids. The CDR3 loop reads CASSQGIQLNGYTF. CDR3 coding DNA: TGTGCCAGCAGCCAAGGAATACAGCTGAATGGCTACACCTTC. Using reference TRBV3-1 and TRBJ1-2 for the parts outside the CDR3, the full variable domain is DTAVSQTPKYLVTQMGNDKSIKCEQNLGHDTMYWYKQDSKKFLKIMFSYNNKELIINETVPNRFSPKSPDKAHLNLHINSLELGDSAVYFCASSQGIQLNGYTFGSGTRLTVV.

The chain employs TRBV6-2 or TRBV6-3 and TRBJ1-5; D is perhaps TRBD1 (6 bases). This CDR3 is 17 amino acids long. Looked up from germline, CDR1 is MNHEY and CDR2 is SVGEGT. V was cut by 7 bases and J by 7 bases, with 26 bases left in between. In nucleotides, the CDR3 is TGTGCCAGCACCCTCGACATGACAGGATATTTGGGCCAGCCCCAGCATTTT. It codes for CASTLDMTGYLGQPQHF.

This clonotype was seen a few times. V is TRBV19 and J is TRBJ2-5, with 9 bases fitting TRBD2. CDR1 is LNHDA and CDR2 is SQIVND in the germline V gene (reference sequence). With 5 bases clipped from V and 2 bases from J, the junction kept 9 bases outside the gene matches. The CDR3 consists of 16 residues. The CDR3 is CASSPPGTSRQETQYF. CDR3 DNA: TGTGCCAGTAGTCCCCCCGGGACTAGCAGACAAGAGACCCAGTACTTC. The complete variable domain, with remaining parts taken from reference TRBV19 and TRBJ2-5, reads DGGITQSPKYLFRKEGQNVTLSCEQNLNHDAMYWYRQDPGQGLRLIYYSQIVNDFQKGDIAEGYSVSREKKESFPLTVTSAQKNPTAFYLCASSPPGTSRQETQYFGPGTRLLVL.

The chain is built from TRBV15 and TRBJ2-7; D remains ambiguous. The CDR3 has 13 residues. The germline V gene has CDR1 LNHNV and CDR2 YYDKDF (reference sequence). The germline V and J ends were trimmed by 3 bases and 2 bases, with 8 bases remaining between them. In DNA form, the CDR3 reads TGTGCCACCAGCAGTCGGCGGACCTACGAGCAGTACTTC. Protein: CATSSRRTYEQYF.

This clonotype was seen only a few times. The V gene is TRBV6-5, the J gene TRBJ1-2; D might be TRBD1 (5 bases). The V and J ends lost 4 bases and 2 bases respectively, with 29 bases between them. Germline CDR1 is MNHEY and CDR2 is SVGAGI. The CDR3 covers 20 residues. The CDR3 DNA follows: TGTGCCAGCAGTTCCCCCTCGAGGGGTCAGGCAGCGTCTCGAAACTATGGCTACACCTTC. It codes for CASSSPSRGQAASRNYGYTF.

The V call is TRBV6-5, the J call TRBJ1-2; D is undetermined. V gave up 1 base and J gave up 0 bases, with 3 bases separating them. The V gene's germline CDR1 is MNHEY and CDR2 SVGAGI. The CDR3 is 13 amino acids. Here the CDR3 reads CASSYLSNYGYTF. The CDR3 bases are TGTGCCAGCAGTTACTTGTCTAACTATGGCTACACCTTC.

This clonotype was counted ten times or more. The rearrangement uses TRBV12-3 or TRBV12-4 and TRBJ1-5; tentatively, D is TRBD1 (5 bases). This CDR3 has 13 amino acids. The V gene lost 5 bases and the J gene lost 3 bases, with 8 bases spanning the gap. The CDR3 DNA is TGTGCCAGCAGTCCAGGGAACAATCAGCCCCAGCATTTT. This sequence encodes CASSPGNNQPQHF.

This clonotype was recorded only once. The chain carries TRBV7-3 and TRBJ1-2; a possible D gene is TRBD1 (5 bases). V was cut by 1 base and J by 4 bases, with 16 bases left in between. CDR1 and CDR2 from the germline V gene are SGHTA and FQGTGA. The CDR3 sequence is 16 residues long. CDR3 nucleotide sequence: TGTGCCAGCAGCTTAAACGCCGGGACTCCCCTCTATGGCTACACCTTC. Amino acids: CASSLNAGTPLYGYTF.

This sequence joins TRBV3-1 and TRBJ2-5; TRBD2 matches 7 bases. Germline V CDR1 and CDR2: LGHDT, YNNKEL (reference sequence). Trimming removed 2 bases from V and 5 bases from J; junction bases left unmatched: 5. The CDR3 length is 14 residues. CDR3: CASSQRPAGETQYF. In DNA, the CDR3 is TGTGCCAGCAGCCAACGGCCAGCGGGGGAGACCCAGTACTTC.